These 5 T cell receptor beta chains originate from one sample sequenced in a study of cytomegalovirus exposure and HLA in healthy donors. Researchers ran the PCR with 60 Vbeta and 13 Jbeta primers. The table came from immunoSEQ multiplex PCR; TCRdb's copy has only in-frame clones and leaves some out. This listing includes fewer than 130,000 clones. Sequenced material: PBMCs. The source of these receptors is a man over 45 in good health and CMV-seronegative.

The CDR3 here is CASTTARGDLHGYTF. CDR3 bases: TGTGCCAGCACCACCGCCCGGGGGGACCTCCATGGCTACACCTTC. V is TRBV7-2 and J is TRBJ1-2, with D possibly matching TRBD1 (5 bases). This CDR3 has 15 residues. The V end was cut by 7 bases, the J end by 6 bases, with 21 bases between. CDR1 and CDR2 (germline): SGHTA, FQGNSA.

The V and J genes are TRBV9 and TRBJ2-7, with 11 bases lining up with TRBD2. CDR3 size: 15 residues. Trimming took 0 bases from V and 2 from J; bases not matched to a gene: 1. In germline, CDR1 is SGDLS, CDR2 YYNGEE. This CDR3 reads CASSVGLAGPYEQYF. As DNA, the CDR3 is TGTGCCAGCAGCGTAGGACTAGCGGGGCCCTACGAGCAGTACTTC.

Concerning this clone itself: The sample holds other DNA sequences that translate to the same CDR3. This chain joins TRBV5-1 and TRBJ2-2; D is unclear. Germline V lookup: CDR1 SGHRS, CDR2 YFSETQ. V was pared by 0 bases and J by 4 bases, with 4 bases between. The CDR3 contains 13 residues. CDR3 sequence: CASSLAGTGELFF. The DNA of the CDR3 is TGCGCCAGCAGCTTGGCCGGCACCGGGGAGCTGTTTTTT.

The chain combines TRBV5-1 with TRBJ2-5; TRBD1 agrees at 8 bases. The J call is doubtful: the DNA matches TRBJ2-7 better. Germline assignment: CDR1 SGHRS and CDR2 YFSETQ. This CDR3 spans 14 amino acids. CDR3 nucleotides: TGCGCCAGCAGCACCGGACAGGGTTCCTACGAGCAGTACTTC. Amino acids: CASSTGQGSYEQYF.

V usage is TRBV6-5 and J usage is TRBJ2-7; D remains ambiguous. This CDR3 spans 14 amino acids. CDR1 MNHEY and CDR2 SVGAGI come from the germline V gene. Trimming left V 6 bases short and J 4 bases short, with 16 bases between. DNA for the CDR3: TGTGCCAGCAGCCGAGACAACTCCCATTACGAGCAGTACTTC. This translates into CASSRDNSHYEQYF.